This T cell receptor beta chain was sequenced during a study of T-cell reconstitution after alpha-beta-depleted transplantation in children. Unique molecular identifiers were incorporated when the TCRbeta library was constructed. TCRdb reanalysed the PCR reads using MiXCR and keeps one entry per CDR3 protein. The sample shows 500,000 to 650,000 distinct CDR3 sequences, approximately 10% of them seen only once. This clonotype was observed at least ten times. This CDR3 comprises 12 residues. Germline CDR1 and CDR2: DFQATT and SNEGSKA (reference sequence). Here the sequenced sample was PBMCs, mostly from graft donor cells, taken 180 days after TCRalphabeta/CD19-depleted stem cell transplant. The genes are TRBV20-1 and TRBJ2-3, with 12 bases identical to TRBD1. The TCR was taken from a female patient aged 2-15 years who had a stem cell transplant for aplastic anemia, so the T cells may come from the graft donor. The CDR3 loop is CSGDRGQVTQYF. The CDR3 DNA is TGCAGCGGGGACAGGGGGCAGGTTACGCAGTATTTT.